The clone carrying this T cell receptor beta chain showed up many times. This entry is derived from a study of regulatory T cells in long-lasting Graves disease. CDR3 regions were amplified by Arm-PCR using iRepertoire HTBI primers to build TCR beta libraries. TCRdb processed the multiplex PCR reads anew with MiXCR; each CDR3 protein has one entry. The sample has approximately 400,000 distinct CDR3 sequences; approximately 10% are singletons. The J segment lost 4 bases and the V segment lost 3 bases, leaving 5 bases of the junction unmatched. Per germline, CDR1 LGHNT and CDR2 FRNRAP. This CDR3 is 14 amino acids long. As for time point: newly diagnosed GD, antithyroid drugs for less than 3 months. TCR sequences were obtained from RNA taken from PBMCs. These data are also associated with another study on T cells in Graves' hyperthyroidism and ophthalmopathy. From that report: In the first-round RT-PCR of the TCR CDR3, the HTBI primer set was used.

The TCR comes from a woman between 18 and 29 years old with Graves disease. This chain connects TRBV12-5 to TRBJ1-2, with 7 positions matching TRBD1. The sequencing used peripheral blood mononuclear cells (PBMCs), collected at new diagnosis, from a patient treated with antithyroid drugs. The CDR3 DNA reads as TGTGCTAGTGGTTTCGCGGGACAGAGCTATGGCTACACCTTC. It yields the protein CASGFAGQSYGYTF.